Only one count was recorded for the clone carrying this T cell receptor (beta chain). The sample belongs to a study of regulatory T cells in long-lasting Graves disease. Time point given: newly diagnosed GD, antithyroid drugs for less than 3 months. Generation of the TCR library employed RNA extracted from PBMCs. The authors built TCR beta libraries using iRepertoire HTBI primers and Arm-PCR of CDR3 regions. TCRdb recomputed calls from the multiplex PCR reads with MiXCR, one row per CDR3 protein. The top ten hold over 15% of the sample, which has approximately 400,000 distinct CDR3 sequences, about 15% seen once. The CDR3 is made up of 15 amino acids. Per germline, CDR1 LGHDT and CDR2 YNNKEL (reference sequence). Trimming at V came to 4 bases and at J to 6 bases, leaving 7 bases not matched to a gene. This sample was shared with a second study, whose subject was T cells in Graves' hyperthyroidism and ophthalmopathy.

The clonotype comes from a woman in her 30s with Graves disease. The starting material was peripheral blood mononuclear cells (PBMCs), obtained at new diagnosis, from a patient treated with antithyroid drugs. The genes are TRBV3-1 and TRBJ1-4, with 8 bases identical to TRBD1. The CDR3 region has the DNA TGTGCCAGCAGCCGTTCGGACAGGGAGGATGAAAAACTGTTTTTT. This sequence encodes CASSRSDREDEKLFF.